There are a few counts of the clone carrying this TCR beta chain. Its specificity is unknown. The source of the sample is a study of T cells after yellow fever vaccination. Study context: When fractions had low cell numbers, they were prepared with SMART-Seq v4 Ultra Low Input.

TCRdb reanalysed the 5' RACE reads using MiXCR and keeps one entry per CDR3 protein. The data hold around 350,000 distinct CDR3 sequences, with 6.2% observed a single time. Study-wide points: FACS-sorted repertoires could contain abundant clonotypes contaminating from the bulk population. Relatively few clonotypes were ones that appeared in both CD4 and CD8 compartments.

The V gene's germline CDR1 is LNHNV and CDR2 YYDKDF (reference sequence). V lost 0 bases and J 0 bases, leaving 23 bases between the germline ends. This CDR3 has 21 residues. The V gene is TRBV15, the J gene TRBJ2-2, with a possible D match to TRBD2 (5 bases). The sequence was collected from a young man who received the YFV17D yellow fever vaccine. Material: PBMCs, obtained 5 days after the yellow fever booster vaccination. CDR3 DNA: TGTGCCACCAGCAGAGATTTTTTCTCCCCCCAGCGGTTCGCGAACACCGGGGAGCTGTTTTTT. This codes for CATSRDFFSPQRFANTGELFF.